This TCR beta chain was recovered during a study of long-term antiretroviral therapy in people with HIV. No donor had fewer than one pre-ART PBMC sample or fewer than two post-ART PBMC samples. In germline, CDR1 is LNHDA, CDR2 SQIVND (reference sequence). This CDR3 comprises 14 residues. The V gene lost 8 bases and the J gene lost 7 bases, with 21 bases spanning the gap. Researchers report immunoSEQ v3.0 was run at survey level. Only in-frame clones appear in the TCRdb table, and some are missing; sequencing was by immunoSEQ multiplex PCR. The table includes about 24,000 clones, 81% detected once. The sequenced sample was unsorted PBMCs, obtained 4.4 years after starting antiretroviral therapy. The V call is TRBV19, the J call TRBJ2-7; unclear D gene. The clonotype comes from a man in his thirties or forties with HIV. In DNA, the CDR3 is TGTGCCAGTCGACCGGCGAGCCCGGCTAAGGAGCAGTACTTC. This codes for CASRPASPAKEQYF.